The clone carrying this T cell receptor beta chain was counted a single time. The sample is drawn from a study of blood T cell repertoires in COVID-19. The germline V gene has CDR1 SGHAT and CDR2 FQNNGV. The CDR3 loop spans 13 amino acids. J lost 8 bases, V lost 5 bases, and 5 bases had no gene match. Source study methods: Amplification from reference gene primers served as the basis for estimated nucleated cell counts. Sequenced by immunoSEQ multiplex PCR; TCRdb stores in-frame clones only, minus some. Clonal size and the V and J genes are those of that table, whereas D and trimming came from the DNA. The data show 55,000 to 85,000 clones, around 90% seen once.

What was sequenced was peripheral blood. This TCR derives from a woman aged 18 to 35 with acute or convalescent COVID-19. This rearrangement joins TRBV11-2 to TRBJ2-1, with TRBD2 matching 8 bases. The CDR3 sequence: CASSPGGGHEQFF. CDR3 coding DNA: TGTGCCAGCAGCCCCGGGGGGGGCCATGAGCAGTTCTTC.